This T cell receptor beta chain was observed in a study of T cell changes during pregnancy in multiple sclerosis. Produced via immunoSEQ multiplex PCR; TCRdb's table is partial and in-frame only. The sample lists tens of thousands of clones; about 85% were seen once. The V gene's germline CDR1 is ENHRY and CDR2 SYGVKD. The CDR3 runs 12 residues. The ends lost 10 bases at V and 7 bases at J; junction bases unmatched: 6. The origin of this receptor is a female donor with multiple sclerosis, enrolled in a pregnancy study. This specimen consisted of CD4+ T cells from peripheral blood mononuclear cells, obtained in the third trimester of pregnancy. The chain carries TRBV10-3 and TRBJ2-1; 8 bases agree with TRBD1. CDR3 region: CASLQGGNEQFF. As DNA, the CDR3 is TGTGCCAGCTTACAGGGGGGAAATGAGCAGTTCTTC.